One sample yielded the 7 T cell receptor beta chains listed below, sequenced in a study of blood T cells in healthy people across ages. Together with a sample-barcoded 5' primer, a J-beta primer mix was included in a second PCR lasting roughly 6 to 12 cycles. In TCRdb, the 5' RACE reads were re-called with MiXCR into one record per CDR3 protein. This table has 870,000 or so distinct CDR3 sequences, 25% to 35% appearing once. Sequenced: blood. These receptors were collected from a woman aged 80 or over in good health.

A remark on this clonotype: As the CDR3 is not closed by the conserved phenylalanine or tryptophan, this likely results from a read error. The chain employs TRBV5-1 and TRBJ2-3; tentative D call: TRBD1 (5 bases). CDR3 length equals 14 residues. Looked up from germline, CDR1 is SGHRS and CDR2 is YFSETQ. CDR3 protein: CTSSLMDNTDTQYC. The CDR3, as DNA: TGCACCAGCAGCTTAATGGACAACACAGATACGCAGTATTGT.

The DNA of the CDR3 is TGTGCCAGCAGCCCGACGACAGACGTAGTTGGCTACACCTTC. Amino acid sequence: CASSPTTDVVGYTF. The chain uses TRBV7-2 and TRBJ1-2; D perhaps matches TRBD1 (5 bases). V was cut by 5 bases and J by 7 bases, with 17 bases left in between. Per the germline V gene, CDR1 is SGHTA and CDR2 is FQGNSA. The length of the CDR3 is 14 residues.

The chain carries TRBV7-2 and TRBJ2-5; TRBD1 or TRBD2 may be the D gene (6 bases each). Trimming removed 5 bases at V and 2 bases at J, with 15 bases between. Germline CDR1 is SGHTA and CDR2 is FQGNSA. The CDR3 is 15 amino acids. The CDR3 DNA sequence: TGTGCCAGCAGCATCCAGAGGGGGGAACAAGAGACCCAGTACTTC. Its protein product is CASSIQRGEQETQYF.

The table lists this clonotype with many counts. The rearrangement joins TRBV4-3 to TRBJ2-5; 7 nucleotides agree with TRBD2. Germline V gives CDR1 LGHNA, CDR2 YSLEER. Trimming at V came to 1 base and at J to 0 bases, leaving 11 bases not matched to a gene. This CDR3 has 18 amino acids. The CDR3 region is CASSQGLLGGGYQETQYF. CDR3 DNA sequence: TGCGCCAGCAGCCAAGGCCTACTGGGCGGGGGTTACCAAGAGACCCAGTACTTC.

This clonotype was observed a handful of times. This may be a read error: a much more frequent sequence differs by one nucleotide. V and J are TRBV28 and TRBJ2-7; 8 nucleotides line up with TRBD2. The V gene's germline CDR1 is MDHEN and CDR2 SYDVKM. The junction had 6 bases not matched to a gene; V was cut back by 8 bases and J by 0 bases. The CDR3 has 14 residues. The CDR3 DNA sequence: TGTGCCAGCCGACGGGGGGGAAGCTCCTACGAGCAGTACTTC. It codes for CASRRGGSSYEQYF.

This clonotype was detected only a few times. The chain has TRBV20-1 and TRBJ2-4, with D perhaps matching TRBD2 (6 bases). Germline V lookup: CDR1 DFQATT, CDR2 SNEGSKA (reference sequence). The CDR3 sequence is 15 residues long. V dropped 0 bases and J dropped 4 bases, with 13 bases sitting between them. In DNA form, the CDR3 reads TGCAGTGCTAGAGAGTGGTTTGGAGGGAAAAACATTCAGTACTTC. It translates to CSAREWFGGKNIQYF.

Details on this clonotype: A much more abundant neighbour one base away suggests this may be a read error. V usage is TRBV5-5 and J usage is TRBJ2-1; 8 positions match TRBD1. The length of the CDR3 is 16 residues. CDR1 is SGHKS, CDR2 YYEKEE, per germline (reference sequence). The CDR3 region is CASSPGQGSSYNGQFF. The CDR3 DNA reads as TGTGCCAGCAGCCCAGGACAGGGAAGCTCCTACAATGGGCAGTTCTTC.